Here is one T cell receptor (beta chain) with its context. Other nucleotide sequences from this sample produce the same CDR3. Some clones are missing from TCRdb's copy, which holds only in-frame ones; the method was immunoSEQ multiplex PCR. The table shows 1 million to 1.3 million clones, with 75% to 85% occurring only once. This CDR3 is 13 amino acids long. CDR1 SGDLS and CDR2 YYNGEE come from the germline V gene. With 1 base removed from V and 4 bases from J, the gap between germline ends came to 8 bases. This sample was included in a study of shared clonotypes between healthy human individuals. The receptor was isolated from a man between 18 and 35 years old in good health. Some clones in this sample may be carry-over from other donors' samples. The chain is built from TRBV9 and TRBJ2-5, with a weak D call TRBD1 (6 bases). The sequenced sample was memory CD4+ T cells from PBMCs. The sample's subset: CD45RA-negative fraction. In nucleotides, the CDR3 is TGTGCCAGCAGCGTACAGGGGACAGAGACCCAGTACTTC. Protein product: CASSVQGTETQYF.